One sample yielded the 19 T cell receptor beta chains listed below, sequenced in a study of tumor-infiltrating lymphocytes in primary liver carcinoma. For each extraction, RNA and DNA were obtained together from around 18-30 mg of unsorted bulk tissue. Synthesis of TCR beta cDNA was carried out from approximately 500 ng total RNA with a constant-region primer. Construction of TCR beta libraries relied on three successive nested multiplex PCR rounds employing slightly modified ARM-PCR. The first two PCR rounds used TRBV1-TRBV30 primers with a Cbeta primer, about 9 cycles each. Each CDR3 protein gets one entry after TCRdb re-called the multiplex PCR reads with MiXCR. The sample shows 110,000 or so distinct CDR3 sequences, approximately 78% of them seen only once. Sequencing was carried out using liver tumor tissue from sampling region 3. Subset denoted: tumor region T3, left-lateral pole. The receptors come from a man aged 35-49 years with primary liver carcinoma and hepatitis B virus infection.

This clonotype was picked up a small number of times. A read error may be the cause here, since a much bigger clone is one base away. The DNA for the CDR3 is TGTGCCAGCAGTCTGACAGGGGCGACTCAGCCCCAGTATTTT. This translates into CASSLTGATQPQYF. The V call is TRBV28, the J call TRBJ1-5; 8 bases agree with TRBD1. The last part of the DNA fits TRBJ2-3 better; the J call may be wrong. CDR1 is MDHEN, CDR2 SYDVKM, per germline. The CDR3 extends over 14 amino acids.

Ten or more counts support this clonotype. The chain is built from TRBV5-1 and TRBJ2-1, with 10 bases identical to TRBD2. This CDR3 spans 17 amino acids. Germline values: CDR1 SGHRS, CDR2 YFSETQ. With 3 bases clipped from V and 1 base from J, the junction kept 7 bases outside the gene matches. CDR3 coding DNA: TGCGCCAGCAGCTCCCAATCTAGCGGGGGATCCTACAATGAGCAGTTCTTC. Amino acids: CASSSQSSGGSYNEQFF.

Comment on this clonotype: At one end the junction does not follow the germline gene, possibly because of a read error. V gene TRBV5-4 combines with J gene TRBJ1-4; TRBD1 agrees at 8 bases. This CDR3 is built from 14 residues. The germline CDR1 and CDR2 sequences are SGHNT and YYREEE (reference sequence). CDR3 sequence: CASSPRAGTGTSGF. The CDR3 bases are TGTGCCAGCAGTCCACGAGCCGGGACAGGAACGTCTGGATTT.

This clonotype was found a few times. One junction end does not reproduce the germline sequence, and a read error may be involved. The chain recombines TRBV6-2 or TRBV6-3 with TRBJ2-1; D possibly corresponds to TRBD2 (5 bases). The CDR3 contains 15 residues. The germline gives CDR1 MNHEY, CDR2 SVGEGT. The CDR3 bases are TGTACCAGCAGTCGACGACTACTGGCGGCCAATGAGCAGTTCTTC. Its translation: CTSSRRLLAANEQFF.

The chain links TRBV6-5 to TRBJ2-1; TRBD2 matches 7 bases. V gave up 0 bases and J gave up 15 bases; unmatched junction bases: 17. Per the germline V gene, CDR1 is MNHEY and CDR2 is SVGAGI. This CDR3 is built from 16 residues. The chain's CDR3 is CASSYSGAGVWNEPFF. The CDR3 DNA reads as TGTGCCAGCAGTTACTCTGGCGCGGGAGTGTGGAATGAACCGTTCTTC.

This clonotype came up a few times. The junction departs from the called germline gene at one end, perhaps through a read error. The chain recombines TRBV29-1 with TRBJ2-5; unclear D gene. This CDR3 is 11 amino acids long. The germline V gene has CDR1 SQVTM and CDR2 ANQGSEA. CDR3 in amino acids: CSIEVAQTQYF. CDR3 bases: TGCAGCATTGAGGTAGCCCAGACCCAGTACTTC.

A note on this clonotype: At one of its ends the junction is not consistent with the germline gene, which may arise from a read error. This chain's CDR3 is CTSKLAGGTYEQYF. CDR3 nucleotide sequence: TGTACCAGCAAACTAGCGGGAGGGACCTATGAGCAGTACTTC. The rearrangement links TRBV6-2 or TRBV6-3 to TRBJ2-7; 13 positions agree with TRBD2. Germline-derived CDR1 and CDR2 are MNHEY and SVGEGT. CDR3 size: 14 residues.

A note on this clonotype: A single base separates this from a much larger clone, so it may be a read error. The rearrangement joins TRBV5-1 to TRBJ2-5; D may match TRBD1 or TRBD2 (5 bases each). This CDR3 is 15 amino acids long. Germline-derived CDR1 and CDR2 are SGHRS and YFSETQ. CDR3 loop: CASSLGAGTQVTQYF. The CDR3, as DNA: TGCGCCAGCAGCTTGGGGGCCGGGACCCAAGTGACCCAGTACTTC.

Worth noting for this clonotype: The junction differs from germline at one of its ends, possibly a read error. V gene TRBV5-5 combines with J gene TRBJ1-2, with D possibly matching TRBD1 (5 bases). The CDR3 loop spans 15 amino acids. Germline V gene lookup returns CDR1 SGHKS and CDR2 YYEKEE (reference sequence). CDR3 bases: TGCGCCAGCAGCGGTAACATGGGACTGAACTGTGGCTACACCTTC. Translation gives CASSGNMGLNCGYTF.

About this clonotype itself: This is likely a read error, given that the CDR3 carries no conserved phenylalanine or tryptophan at its end. The chain employs TRBV4-2 and TRBJ2-3; D is possibly TRBD2 (5 bases). This CDR3 region has 15 residues. Germline values: CDR1 LGHNA, CDR2 YNFKEQ. CDR3 residues: CASSLRGQSTDMQYL. CDR3 bases: TGTGCCAGCAGCCTAAGAGGGCAGAGCACAGATATGCAGTATTTA.

The rearrangement joins TRBV6-2 or TRBV6-3 to TRBJ2-1; D might be TRBD2 (6 bases). The CDR3 is made up of 14 amino acids. Looked up from germline, CDR1 is MNHEY and CDR2 is SVGEGT. V gave up 2 bases and J gave up 15 bases, with 20 bases separating them. The CDR3 protein is CASSYRDSYNVRFF. The CDR3 DNA reads as TGTGCCAGCAGTTACCGGGACTCCTATAATGTGCGGTTCTTC.

The CDR3 loop reads CAGSYSDSAQDSNQPQHF. The CDR3 DNA sequence: TGTGCTGGCAGTTACTCTGACTCTGCCCAGGACTCCAATCAGCCCCAGCATTTT. The chain carries TRBV6-6 and TRBJ1-5; D is unresolved. Germline CDR1 is MNHNY and CDR2 is SVGAGI (reference sequence). CDR3 length: 18 amino acids.

The chain has TRBV11-1 and TRBJ2-1; 8 nucleotides agree with TRBD1. The CDR3 totals 15 residues. V lost 10 bases to trimming and J lost 6 bases; unmatched junction nucleotides: 14. Looked up from germline, CDR1 is SGHAT and CDR2 is FQDESV (reference sequence). CDR3 coding DNA: TGTGCCAACAGACCGACAGGGGTTCTTGGCAATGAGCAGTTCTTC. Its protein is CANRPTGVLGNEQFF.

This clonotype is a singleton in its sample. An end of the junction differs from the germline gene, which may be a read error. The genes are TRBV28 and TRBJ1-2, with D possibly being TRBD1 (5 bases). The CDR3 has 14 amino acids. Germline CDR1 MDHEN, CDR2 SYDVKM. In nucleotides, the CDR3 is TGTGCCAGCACCCCGAACGGGGCTGGCTATGGATACACCTTC. Its protein product is CASTPNGAGYGYTF.

Points on this clonotype: The junction differs from germline at one of its ends, possibly a read error. J is TRBJ1-1 and V is TRBV12-3 or TRBV12-4, with a tentative D call TRBD1 (5 bases). The CDR3 runs to 14 residues. CDR3: CASSLRHLDTEAFF. In DNA form, the CDR3 reads TGTGCCAGCAGTTTAAGACATCTGGACACCGAAGCTTTCTTT.

Concerning this clonotype itself: A read error may be the cause here, since a much bigger clone is one base away. CDR3: CASSPGTSGGNSYNEQFF. In DNA, the CDR3 is TGTGCCAGCAGCCCCGGGACTAGCGGGGGAAACTCCTACAATGAGCAGTTCTTC. This sequence joins TRBV7-9 and TRBJ2-1, with 14 bases identical to TRBD2. The CDR3 has 18 amino acids. J gave up 0 bases and V 5 bases, and 6 bases lay outside the gene matches. CDR1 is SEHNR and CDR2 is FQNEAQ in the germline V gene (reference sequence).

A remark on this clonotype: Without the conserved terminal phenylalanine or tryptophan, this CDR3 likely stems from a read error. It is unclear where the CDR3 begins or ends on the DNA, so no DNA is shown, and the CDR3 is as TCRdb lists it. This sequence joins TRBV11-2 and TRBJ2-6; the table calls TRBD2, which could not be checked here. Per germline, CDR1 SGHAT and CDR2 FQNNGV. With termini counted, the CDR3 has 15 amino acids. The CDR3 sequence is CATQRPRSGANVLTL.

This chain links TRBV4-3 with TRBJ2-3; D perhaps matches TRBD2 (5 bases). Trimming removed 3 bases at V and 7 bases at J, with 17 bases between. The CDR3 has 15 residues. Per the germline V gene, CDR1 is LGHNA and CDR2 is YSLEER. The CDR3 is CASSQDRGGAYTQYF. The CDR3 region has the DNA TGCGCCAGCAGCCAGGATCGTGGAGGAGCATATACGCAGTATTTT.

Concerning this clonotype itself: One junction end does not reproduce the germline sequence, and a read error may be involved. This chain uses TRBV6-1 with TRBJ2-1; 9 bases match TRBD2. The germline V gene encodes CDR1 MNHNS and CDR2 SASEGT. This CDR3 is built from 14 residues. The chain's CDR3 is CASSELAGMNEQIF. DNA of the CDR3: TGTGCCAGTAGTGAACTAGCGGGTATGAATGAGCAGATCTTC.